The 24 T cell receptor beta chains below come from one sample, sequenced in a study of tumour-infiltrating T cells in Burkitt lymphoma. This table comes from immunoSEQ multiplex PCR, and its TCRdb copy is limited to in-frame clones, with some not included. The sample lists around 1,800 clones; 18% were seen once. Sequenced: tumor tissue. The receptor set was obtained from a human donor with diffuse large B-cell lymphoma.

The chain carries TRBV6-1 and TRBJ1-2; 8 bases line up with TRBD1. Germline CDR1 MNHNS, CDR2 SASEGT. The CDR3 loop spans 14 amino acids. V gave up 2 bases and J gave up 7 bases; unmatched junction bases: 6. CDR3 sequence: CASSEWGQVFGYTF. In DNA form, the CDR3 reads TGTGCCAGCAGTGAATGGGGACAGGTTTTTGGCTACACCTTC.

This clone has just a few counts. The rearrangement links TRBV7-8 to TRBJ2-1; a possible D gene is TRBD2 (7 bases). Trimming stripped 6 bases from V and 1 base from J, with 13 bases between. Germline CDR1 SGHVS, CDR2 FQNEAQ. This CDR3 comprises 15 residues. The CDR3 coding sequence is TGTGCCAGCAGTCGGGGGGCCGGTTCCTACAATGAGCAGTTCTTC. This sequence encodes CASSRGAGSYNEQFF. Complete variable domain (other parts from reference TRBV7-8 and TRBJ2-1): GAGVSQSPRYKVAKRGQDVALRCDPISGHVSLFWYQQALGQGPEFLTYFQNEAQLDKSGLPSDRFFAERPEGSVSTLKIQRTQQEDSAVYLCASSRGAGSYNEQFFGPGTRLTVL.

The table lists this clone with a few counts. This chain uses TRBV5-1 with TRBJ1-1, with D tentatively TRBD1 (5 bases). CDR1 SGHRS and CDR2 YFSETQ come from the germline V gene. V lost 0 bases to trimming and J lost 5 bases, with 11 bases between them. This CDR3 has 14 amino acids. The CDR3 region has the DNA TGCGCCAGCAGCTTGGCGTCGGGGGGGACTGAAGCTTTCTTT. It specifies CASSLASGGTEAFF.

This clone was detected only a few times. V and J are TRBV4-1 and TRBJ1-4; D is ambiguous. V lost 5 bases to trimming and J lost 6 bases, with 10 bases between them. This CDR3 spans 13 amino acids. The germline CDR1 and CDR2 sequences are MGHRA and YSYEKL. The CDR3 protein is CASSGLQDEKLFF. The CDR3 DNA follows: TGCGCCAGCAGCGGACTGCAGGATGAAAAACTGTTTTTT.

This rearrangement joins TRBV6-5 to TRBJ2-5; D is possibly TRBD2 (5 bases). The CDR3 consists of 13 residues. Trimming shortened V by 5 bases and J by 5 bases, and 12 bases separated the two germline ends. Germline V lookup: CDR1 MNHEY, CDR2 SVGAGI. CDR3 sequence: CASSLLGSETQYF. DNA of the CDR3: TGTGCCAGCAGTCTACTAGGGTCGGAGACCCAGTACTTC.

The chain combines TRBV6-1 with TRBJ1-2; 12 positions agree with TRBD1. This CDR3 is 14 amino acids long. Trimming took 7 bases from V and 7 from J; bases not matched to a gene: 7. Germline lookup yields CDR1 MNHNS and CDR2 SASEGT. The CDR3 reads CASIRDRGRIGYTF. DNA of the CDR3: TGTGCCAGCATTAGGGACAGGGGGCGGATTGGCTACACCTTC.

This clone was counted between two and nine times. This sequence joins TRBV5-5 and TRBJ2-7, with D uncertain. Germline values: CDR1 SGHKS, CDR2 YYEKEE (reference sequence). Trimming left V 0 bases short and J 2 bases short, with 9 bases between. The CDR3 length is 14 residues. The CDR3 reads CASSLEDGAYEQYF. The DNA of the CDR3 is TGTGCCAGCAGCTTGGAAGACGGAGCCTACGAGCAGTACTTC.

The rearrangement joins TRBV27 to TRBJ2-5; 9 bases are shared with TRBD1. J lost 4 bases, V lost 11 bases, and 17 bases had no gene match. In germline, CDR1 is MNHEY, CDR2 SMNVEV (reference sequence). The CDR3 sequence is 16 residues long. This CDR3 reads CASRGTGTRLGETQYF. The CDR3 DNA reads TGTGCCTCCAGGGGGACAGGGACGCGTTTGGGAGAGACCCAGTACTTC.

This clone occurred a few times. This chain connects TRBV9 to TRBJ2-5; D is possibly TRBD1 (6 bases). V gave up 3 bases and J gave up 2 bases, with 14 bases separating them. Germline CDR1 is SGDLS and CDR2 is YYNGEE. This CDR3 is built from 15 residues. The CDR3 loop reads CASSASRTAQETQYF. The CDR3 nucleotides read TGTGCCAGCAGCGCCTCCCGGACAGCACAAGAGACCCAGTACTTC.

V is TRBV18 and J is TRBJ2-3; 7 positions match TRBD1. V shed 1 base and J 4 bases; nucleotides not matched to a gene: 2. Germline V gene data show CDR1 as KGHSH and CDR2 as LQKENI. This CDR3 region has 14 residues. The CDR3 DNA follows: TGTGCCAGCTCACCACAGGGGGCCGCAGATACGCAGTATTTT. Its translation: CASSPQGAADTQYF.

This clone turned up a few times. The rearrangement uses TRBV7-9 and TRBJ2-7, with 12 bases matching TRBD1. This CDR3 contains 15 residues. Trimming at V came to 5 bases and at J to 1 base, leaving 3 bases not matched to a gene. CDR1 SEHNR and CDR2 FQNEAQ come from the germline V gene (reference sequence). CDR3 sequence (DNA): TGTGCCAGCAGCGGGACAGGGGGCCGTTCCTACGAGCAGTACTTC. Residues: CASSGTGGRSYEQYF.

This chain uses TRBV30 with TRBJ1-3; a possible D gene is TRBD1 (5 bases). Germline V CDR1 and CDR2: GTSNPN, SVGIG (reference sequence). The V end was cut by 3 bases, the J end by 8 bases, with 8 bases between. CDR3 length equals 11 residues. This CDR3 reads CAWSEGDTIYF. The CDR3 DNA is TGTGCCTGGAGCGAAGGGGACACCATATATTTT.

J is TRBJ2-1 and V is TRBV7-9; TRBD2 matches at 11 bases. The germline CDR1 and CDR2 sequences are SEHNR and FQNEAQ (reference sequence). This CDR3 spans 15 amino acids. Germline trimming cut 0 bases from V and 8 bases from J; bases unmatched to any gene: 3. The CDR3 region is CASSLASGGAYEQFF. Here the CDR3 DNA reads TGTGCCAGCAGCTTAGCTAGCGGGGGGGCCTATGAGCAGTTCTTC.

This clone has a handful of counts. The rearrangement links TRBV2 to TRBJ2-5; 9 bases are shared with TRBD1. Unmatched junction bases numbered 7, after V lost 9 bases and J lost 5 bases. This CDR3 region has 13 residues. Germline-derived CDR1 and CDR2 are SNHLY and FYNNEI. The chain's CDR3 is CASSTGGWETQYF. The CDR3 bases are TGTGCCAGTAGTACAGGGGGCTGGGAGACCCAGTACTTC.

This clone showed up just a few times. The chain joins TRBV14 to TRBJ1-1; D ambiguous. CDR1 SGHDN and CDR2 FVKESK come from the germline V gene. Trimming removed 7 bases at V and 7 bases at J, with 10 bases between. The CDR3 has 11 amino acids. CDR3 DNA sequence: TGTGCCAGCATACGAGCCTTTGAAGCTTTCTTT. The encoded protein is CASIRAFEAFF.

This clone was observed a handful of times. The chain recombines TRBV29-1 with TRBJ2-1; D call uncertain. This CDR3 contains 12 residues. Germline CDR1 reads SQVTM; CDR2 reads ANQGSEA. Trimming left V 8 bases short and J 0 bases short, with 8 bases between. The CDR3 here is CSLVSSYNEQFF. CDR3 coding DNA: TGCAGCCTGGTCAGCTCCTACAATGAGCAGTTCTTC.

In this sample, this clone turned up a few times. This chain connects TRBV13 to TRBJ2-2; 14 nucleotides agree with TRBD2. The germline CDR1 and CDR2 sequences are PRHDT and FYEKMQ (reference sequence). The CDR3 has 16 amino acids. The trim removed 3 bases at V and 7 bases at J, leaving 4 bases unmatched. The CDR3 here is CASSFGLAGGNGELFF. The CDR3 DNA sequence: TGTGCCAGCAGCTTTGGACTAGCGGGGGGTAACGGGGAGCTGTTTTTT.

V and J are TRBV5-1 and TRBJ2-3, with no clear D. Germline values: CDR1 SGHRS, CDR2 YFSETQ. V was shortened by 5 bases and J by 0 bases, with 1 base between the two germline ends. The CDR3 has 11 amino acids. CDR3 residues: CASRSTDTQYF. The CDR3 region has the DNA TGCGCCAGCAGGAGCACAGATACGCAGTATTTT.

CDR3 nucleotides: TGTGCCAGCAGGTCGGGGGCGGTCTATGGCTACACCTTC. This encodes CASRSGAVYGYTF. The gene calls are TRBV6-5 and TRBJ1-2; TRBD1 might be the D (6 bases). Germline CDR1 is MNHEY and CDR2 is SVGAGI. Trimming left V 6 bases short and J 4 bases short, with 12 bases between. This CDR3 has 13 amino acids.

The chain recombines TRBV2 with TRBJ1-2; the D is unclear. V dropped 2 bases and J dropped 7 bases, with 8 bases sitting between them. The V gene's germline CDR1 is SNHLY and CDR2 FYNNEI. The CDR3 totals 12 residues. This chain's CDR3 is CASSELGFGYTF. The DNA of the CDR3 is TGTGCCAGCAGTGAACTTGGGTTTGGCTACACCTTC.

This clone occurred a few times. The chain is built from TRBV19 and TRBJ2-5; D gene unclear. CDR3 size: 13 residues. The germline V gene has CDR1 LNHDA and CDR2 SQIVND (reference sequence). V gave up 11 bases and J gave up 0 bases, with 13 bases separating them. The CDR3 nucleotides are TGTGCCTCCGGCCGCGGTGACCAAGAGACCCAGTACTTC. Its translation is CASGRGDQETQYF.

The gene calls are TRBV5-4 and TRBJ2-3, with TRBD2 matching over 9 bases. Germline-derived CDR1 and CDR2 are SGHNT and YYREEE (reference sequence). The CDR3 length is 14 residues. Losses at the gene ends were 5 bases for V and 6 bases for J; bases not matched to a gene: 7. DNA of the CDR3: TGTGCCAGCAGTCGAGCGGGGGGCCCGGATACGCAGTATTTT. Encoded protein: CASSRAGGPDTQYF.

In DNA form, the CDR3 reads TGTGCCAGCAGCCAAGATAGCTGGGATGGCTACACCTTC. Residues: CASSQDSWDGYTF. The chain has TRBV14 and TRBJ1-2; D ambiguous. V was cut by 0 bases and J by 6 bases, with 8 bases left in between. This CDR3 contains 13 residues. The germline V gene encodes CDR1 SGHDN and CDR2 FVKESK.

The rearrangement joins TRBV6-5 to TRBJ1-2; 7 nucleotides align to TRBD1. The length of the CDR3 is 14 residues. CDR1 MNHEY and CDR2 SVGAGI come from the germline V gene. Trimming cost V 7 bases and J 4 bases; bases outside gene matches: 9. CDR3 residues: CASKERGQLYGYTF. CDR3 DNA sequence: TGTGCCAGCAAGGAGAGGGGGCAGCTCTATGGCTACACCTTC.